This TCR beta chain was identified in a study of blood T cells in healthy people across ages. Trimming stripped 8 bases from V and 7 bases from J, with 16 bases between. This CDR3 is 13 amino acids long. Primed by a sample-barcoded 5' primer and a J-beta primer mix, a second PCR proceeded for 7 to 11 cycles. TCRdb re-analysed the 5' RACE reads in MiXCR, keeping a single row per CDR3 protein. The table has 750,000 or so distinct CDR3 sequences, approximately 25% seen once. The data also belong to a second study, concerning T cells of mothers and their children. That study adds: Each child gave 2.5 million to 3.5 million TCR beta CDR3 reads (each mother, over 9.5 million). The authors found no persistent microchimeric T cell clones.

The source is a boy younger than 18 in good health. The J gene is TRBJ2-3, the V gene TRBV12-3 or TRBV12-4; no reliable D call. The specimen sequenced was blood. This CDR3 is CASLPPLSNTQYF. CDR3 coding DNA: TGTGCCAGCCTTCCTCCCTTATCAAATACGCAGTATTTT.